This passage covers 28 T cell receptor beta chains from one sample sequenced in a study of CD8+CD57+ T cells in acquired aplastic anemia (dated by TCRdb to the late 2010s). The patients picked for sequencing were ones in whom flow cytometry had shown an expansion of CD8+CD57+ cells. Sequencing instrument: Illumina HiSeq 2000. TCR beta VDJ combination and CDR3 sequence profiling used genomic DNA as the template. TCRdb reworked the public reads: Q25 trimming with fastp, MiXCR clone assembly, productive beta chains retained. Each entry is one CDR3 protein sequence, shown with its most common DNA and genes. In this sample the table shows about 250,000 distinct CDR3 sequences, about 44% of which occur a single time. The ten most abundant clones make up 6.5% to 10% of the sample. Sequenced: sorted CD4+, CD8+, or CD8+CD57+ T cells (not recorded which) from PBMCs. The receptor set was obtained from a human donor with aplastic anemia.

The chain is built from TRBV5-4 and TRBJ2-1; 7 nucleotides agree with TRBD2. Germline lookup yields CDR1 SGHNT and CDR2 YYREEE (reference sequence). The V segment lost 4 bases and the J segment 6 bases; nucleotides outside the gene matches: 7. The CDR3 runs to 14 residues. The CDR3 DNA sequence: TGTGCCAGCAGCCCTCGGGGGGTACCCAATGAGCAGTTCTTC. This translates into CASSPRGVPNEQFF.

This rearrangement joins TRBV2 to TRBJ2-7; possible D gene TRBD1, 6 bases. CDR1 and CDR2 (germline): SNHLY, FYNNEI. The V end lost 6 bases, the J end lost 2 bases, and 23 bases lay between the germline ends. The CDR3 loop spans 17 amino acids. DNA of the CDR3: TGTGCCAGCAGCTTAGTAAATGCAGGGGCACACGCCTACGAGCAGTACTTC. Translated: CASSLVNAGAHAYEQYF.

V gene TRBV10-3 combines with J gene TRBJ1-2; D is perhaps TRBD1 (6 bases). The length of the CDR3 is 12 residues. The germline V gene encodes CDR1 ENHRY and CDR2 SYGVKD. V lost 4 bases and J lost 8, with 11 bases in between. The CDR3 here is CAISGGTYGYTF. The CDR3 nucleotides read TGTGCCATCAGTGGCGGGACATACGGCTACACCTTC.

This clonotype was seen at least ten times. The chain joins TRBV7-2 to TRBJ1-6; D gene ambiguous. This CDR3 contains 16 residues. The V gene's germline CDR1 is SGHTA and CDR2 FQGNSA. V dropped 5 bases and J dropped 4 bases, with 15 bases sitting between them. CDR3 bases: TGTGCCAGCAGCCAAGGAGGTTTGAGATATAATTCACCCCTCCACTTT. As protein: CASSQGGLRYNSPLHF.

About this clonotype itself: Sequence at one end of the junction differs from germline and may be a read error. The gene calls are TRBV5-1 and TRBJ2-7; no definite D call. The germline gives CDR1 SGHRS, CDR2 YFSETQ. This CDR3 comprises 13 residues. CDR3 region: CASSLVQSYEQYF. The CDR3 DNA follows: TGTGCCAGCAGCTTGGTGCAGTCCTACGAGCAGTACTTC.

This sequence joins TRBV5-1 and TRBJ1-2; D unresolved. Looked up from germline, CDR1 is SGHRS and CDR2 is YFSETQ. Deletions cut 1 base from V and 6 bases from J, with 13 bases between. The CDR3 is made up of 14 amino acids. The CDR3 nucleotides are TGCGCCAGCAGCTTGCGAGGATATGGCGATGGCTACACCTTC. Amino acids: CASSLRGYGDGYTF. The full variable domain, with the rest looked up from reference TRBV5-1 and TRBJ1-2, is KAGVTQTPRYLIKTRGQQVTLSCSPISGHRSVSWYQQTPGQGLQFLFEYFSETQRNKGNFPGRFSGRQFSNSRSEMNVSTLELGDSALYLCASSLRGYGDGYTFGSGTRLTVV.

This clonotype was counted between two and nine times. The chain combines TRBV5-4 with TRBJ2-3, with 11 bases that match TRBD2. Germline V gene data show CDR1 as SGHNT and CDR2 as YYREEE (reference sequence). The trim removed 4 bases at V and 0 bases at J, leaving 10 bases unmatched. The CDR3 is 18 amino acids. The CDR3 loop reads CASSPGTSGTDSTDTQYF. The CDR3 coding sequence is TGTGCCAGCAGCCCGGGGACTAGCGGAACAGATAGCACAGATACGCAGTATTTT.

This clonotype was recorded many times. The chain couples TRBV14 to TRBJ2-7; 13 nucleotides align to TRBD2. J gave up 3 bases and V 5 bases, and 7 bases lay outside the gene matches. The CDR3 consists of 16 residues. Per germline, CDR1 SGHDN and CDR2 FVKESK. The CDR3 nucleotides are TGTGCCAGCAGCTTTAGGACTAGCGGGAGTCACTACGAGCAGTACTTC. Residues: CASSFRTSGSHYEQYF.

The V call is TRBV7-2, the J call TRBJ2-7; D remains ambiguous. The germline gives CDR1 SGHTA, CDR2 FQGNSA. The CDR3 is made up of 14 amino acids. V dropped 2 bases and J dropped 6 bases, with 14 bases sitting between them. CDR3 residues: CASSLNWADGEQYF. CDR3 nucleotide sequence: TGTGCCAGCAGCTTAAATTGGGCTGATGGCGAGCAGTACTTC.

Concerning this clonotype itself: Relative to the germline gene, one junction end is altered; a read error may explain this. The J gene is TRBJ2-7, the V gene TRBV15, with D uncertain. CDR3 length equals 13 residues. Looked up from germline, CDR1 is LNHNV and CDR2 is YYDKDF (reference sequence). CDR3 bases: TGTGCCACCAGCAGAGACCCCTCCCACGAGCAGTACTTC. Encoded protein: CATSRDPSHEQYF.

The table lists this clonotype with many counts. J is TRBJ1-3 and V is TRBV7-8; D remains unclear. The CDR3 has 16 amino acids. V lost 2 bases to trimming and J lost 4 bases, with 15 bases between them. Looked up from germline, CDR1 is SGHVS and CDR2 is FQNEAQ. The CDR3 here is CASSLQRRDPGNTIYF. The CDR3, as DNA: TGTGCCAGCAGCTTACAACGTAGGGATCCCGGAAACACCATATATTTT.

The chain recombines TRBV19 with TRBJ2-1; 9 bases align to TRBD1. Germline V gene data show CDR1 as LNHDA and CDR2 as SQIVND (reference sequence). This CDR3 spans 15 amino acids. Germline trimming cut 1 base from V and 9 bases from J; bases unmatched to any gene: 7. The CDR3 here is CASSIVTGGTAEQFF. The CDR3 nucleotides read TGTGCCAGTAGTATAGTGACAGGGGGTACGGCTGAGCAGTTCTTC.

This clonotype was detected ten times or more. The gene calls are TRBV30 and TRBJ2-3, with D maybe TRBD2 (5 bases). Germline V lookup: CDR1 GTSNPN, CDR2 SVGIG (reference sequence). Between the trimmed V and J ends, which lost 4 bases and 11 bases, there was a span of 16 bases. The CDR3 runs 12 residues. This chain's CDR3 is CAWTGLGEKQYF. CDR3 DNA: TGTGCCTGGACCGGACTCGGGGAGAAGCAGTATTTT. The full variable domain, its missing parts supplied by reference TRBV30 and TRBJ2-3, is SQTIHQWPATLVQPVGSPLSLECTVEGTSNPNLYWYRQAAGRGLQLLFYSVGIGQISSEVPQNLSASRPQDRQFILSSKKLLLSDSGFYLCAWTGLGEKQYFGPGTRLTVL.

The rearrangement joins TRBV20-1 to TRBJ1-2; D gene ambiguous. The CDR3 has 12 residues. Trimming shortened V by 3 bases and J by 8 bases, and 13 bases separated the two germline ends. CDR1 is DFQATT, CDR2 SNEGSKA, per germline (reference sequence). The chain's CDR3 is CSARVLEAGYTF. CDR3 DNA sequence: TGCAGTGCTAGGGTATTGGAGGCCGGCTACACCTTC.

This chain links TRBV29-1 with TRBJ2-7; D gene unclear. Germline V lookup: CDR1 SQVTM, CDR2 ANQGSEA. There are 12 residues in the CDR3. With 4 bases removed from V and 2 bases from J, the gap between germline ends came to 9 bases. CDR3 DNA: TGCAGCGTTGCGTTCACCCCCTACGAGCAGTACTTC. Translating it yields CSVAFTPYEQYF.

The genes are TRBV19 and TRBJ1-2, with D possibly TRBD1 on 6 matching bases. V was cut by 5 bases and J by 7 bases, with 17 bases left in between. The CDR3 sequence is 14 residues long. Germline V gives CDR1 LNHDA, CDR2 SQIVND (reference sequence). In DNA form, the CDR3 reads TGTGCCAGTAGTGTGGCCACAGGGAGTTCTGGCTACACCTTC. This encodes CASSVATGSSGYTF. Combining the CDR3 with reference TRBV19 and TRBJ1-2 gives the whole variable domain DGGITQSPKYLFRKEGQNVTLSCEQNLNHDAMYWYRQDPGQGLRLIYYSQIVNDFQKGDIAEGYSVSREKKESFPLTVTSAQKNPTAFYLCASSVATGSSGYTFGSGTRLTVV.

This chain uses TRBV6-5 with TRBJ1-2, with a possible D match to TRBD1 (5 bases). V lost 0 bases and J 5 bases, leaving 13 bases between the germline ends. The CDR3 has 15 residues. The germline V gene encodes CDR1 MNHEY and CDR2 SVGAGI. The CDR3 nucleotides are TGTGCCAGCAGTTACTCGAACACGGGGCAATATGGCTACACCTTC. It translates to CASSYSNTGQYGYTF.

This clonotype has more than one count but fewer than ten. This sequence joins TRBV4-3 and TRBJ2-3; 11 bases agree with TRBD2. CDR1 is LGHNA and CDR2 is YSLEER in the germline V gene. V was clipped by 2 bases and J by 0 bases; unmatched bases: 10. The CDR3 is made up of 19 amino acids. This chain's CDR3 is CASSQLLAGGSSSTDTQYF. CDR3 coding DNA: TGCGCCAGCAGCCAACTTCTAGCGGGGGGCTCTTCTAGCACAGATACGCAGTATTTT.

This clonotype has a single count. This rearrangement joins TRBV20-1 to TRBJ1-1; the match to TRBD1 covers 8 bases. Germline CDR1 is DFQATT and CDR2 is SNEGSKA (reference sequence). V lost 0 bases, J lost 10 bases, and 10 bases stayed unmatched. This CDR3 comprises 14 residues. DNA of the CDR3: TGCAGTGCTAGAGATCAAACGGGAGACAGGGGAGCTTTCTTT. Translated, it gives CSARDQTGDRGAFF.

This clonotype has a handful of counts. This chain joins TRBV3-1 and TRBJ2-3; 9 bases are shared with TRBD2. The CDR3 is 15 residues long. Per germline, CDR1 LGHDT and CDR2 YNNKEL (reference sequence). Trimming at V came to 1 base and at J to 1 base, leaving 0 bases not matched to a gene. CDR3 in DNA: TGTGCCAGCAGCCAAGGGACTAGCGGCACAGATACGCAGTATTTT. Amino acids: CASSQGTSGTDTQYF.

This rearrangement joins TRBV19 to TRBJ1-5; no clear D. The germline V gene encodes CDR1 LNHDA and CDR2 SQIVND (reference sequence). CDR3 length equals 12 residues. The V and J ends lost 3 bases and 3 bases respectively, with 3 bases between them. Here the CDR3 DNA reads TGTGCCAGTAGTATTGTCAATCAGCCCCAGCATTTT. Translated, it gives CASSIVNQPQHF. The full variable domain, its missing parts supplied by reference TRBV19 and TRBJ1-5, is DGGITQSPKYLFRKEGQNVTLSCEQNLNHDAMYWYRQDPGQGLRLIYYSQIVNDFQKGDIAEGYSVSREKKESFPLTVTSAQKNPTAFYLCASSIVNQPQHFGDGTRLSIL.

This clonotype was seen just once. The rearrangement uses TRBV2 and TRBJ2-1, with D tentatively TRBD2 (5 bases). The germline V gene has CDR1 SNHLY and CDR2 FYNNEI. Deletions cut 8 bases from V and 5 bases from J, with 16 bases between. The CDR3 covers 14 residues. The CDR3 protein is CASSRLFVDNEQFF. DNA of the CDR3: TGTGCCAGCTCTCGACTATTTGTCGACAATGAGCAGTTCTTC.

Only a few counts were recorded for this clonotype. A much larger clone differs by one base, so this may be a read error. The chain combines TRBV7-9 with TRBJ1-4; a weak D match, TRBD1 (6 bases). Germline loops: CDR1 SEHNR, CDR2 FQNEAQ (reference sequence). The CDR3 contains 16 residues. The CDR3 reads CASNSVGTKDNGKLFF. CDR3 sequence (DNA): TGTGCCAGCAACTCCGTAGGGACAAAGGATAATGGAAAACTGTTTTTT.

The chain couples TRBV10-3 to TRBJ1-5, with a possible D match to TRBD1 (6 bases). Germline assignment: CDR1 ENHRY and CDR2 SYGVKD. Trimming took off 4 bases at V and 7 bases at J, with 11 bases between the two ends. This CDR3 is built from 13 residues. The CDR3 DNA reads as TGTGCCATCAGTGCAGGGGCCGGGCAGCCCCAGCATTTT. Translation gives CAISAGAGQPQHF.

As to this clonotype: With a much larger clone just one base away, this may be a read error. The J gene is TRBJ1-1, the V gene TRBV4-3; perhaps TRBD1 as D (5 bases). In germline, CDR1 is LGHNA, CDR2 YSLEER. V was pared by 4 bases and J by 5 bases, with 17 bases between. CDR3 length: 15 residues. CDR3 in amino acids: CASSRDEQGGTEAFF. CDR3 sequence (DNA): TGCGCCAGCAGCCGAGATGAGCAGGGTGGTACTGAAGCTTTCTTT.

The sample holds many counts of this clonotype. The chain couples TRBV20-1 to TRBJ2-7; no definite D call. V lost 0 bases, J lost 0 bases, and 12 bases lay in between. Germline V lookup: CDR1 DFQATT, CDR2 SNEGSKA (reference sequence). The CDR3 is made up of 15 amino acids. Here the CDR3 DNA reads TGCAGTGCTAGAGATCCTGGGCGGAACTCCTACGAGCAGTACTTC. The encoded protein is CSARDPGRNSYEQYF.

The table lists this clonotype with a count of one. The V and J genes are TRBV20-1 and TRBJ2-3; TRBD2 aligns across 10 bases. This CDR3 region has 13 residues. After removal of 2 bases from V and 6 bases from J, the junction contained 2 bases not matched to a gene. CDR1 and CDR2 (germline): DFQATT, SNEGSKA (reference sequence). The CDR3, as DNA: TGCAGTGCTAGACAGACTAGCGGGGATACGCAGTATTTT. It is translated as CSARQTSGDTQYF.

There are many counts of this clonotype. The chain joins TRBV9 to TRBJ2-1; the match to TRBD2 covers 8 bases. V was clipped by 0 bases and J by 8 bases; unmatched bases: 7. CDR3 size: 15 residues. The V gene's germline CDR1 is SGDLS and CDR2 YYNGEE. The CDR3 DNA reads as TGTGCCAGCAGCGTAGGGGTTAGCGGGGTCGATGAGCAGTTCTTC. As protein: CASSVGVSGVDEQFF.